Presented here are 13 T cell receptor beta chains from one specimen sequenced in a study of shared T cell receptors in the human thymus. TCRdb's copy holds only in-frame clones and misses some; the assay was immunoSEQ multiplex PCR. This sample carries some 660,000 clones, 80% to 90% of them seen once, and the ten largest clones take 0.0094%. These records were also assigned to another study, of human thymus T cells.

The sample comprised thymocytes. Receptors originate from a boy under two years old with a congenital heart defect.

J is TRBJ1-3 and V is TRBV11-2, with D perhaps matching TRBD1 (5 bases). The CDR3 is made up of 15 amino acids. Germline V gene data show CDR1 as SGHAT and CDR2 as FQNNGV. Trimming removed 1 base from V and 6 bases from J, with 13 bases in between. CDR3 region: CASSLGASGANTIYF. CDR3 in DNA: TGTGCCAGCAGCTTAGGGGCCTCTGGGGCAAACACCATATATTTT.

This clone was seen a single time. The chain recombines TRBV6-5 with TRBJ1-2; D call uncertain. CDR3 size: 14 residues. Germline CDR1 reads MNHEY; CDR2 reads SVGAGI. Trimming took 4 bases from V and 0 from J, leaving 9 bases between them. The CDR3, as DNA: TGTGCCAGCAGTTCCGACTCAGCTAACTATGGCTACACCTTC. This encodes CASSSDSANYGYTF.

The chain carries TRBV28 and TRBJ2-5; 16 bases are a match to TRBD2. The J call may be mistaken, given a closer DNA end match to TRBJ2-7. The CDR3 has 16 residues. Germline V gene data show CDR1 as MDHEN and CDR2 as SYDVKM. CDR3 sequence reads: CASPGTSGGASYEQYF. Written as DNA, the CDR3 is TGTGCCAGCCCCGGGACTAGCGGGGGGGCCTCCTACGAGCAGTACTTC.

The chain carries TRBV4-1 and TRBJ1-6; D is unresolved. The ends were cut back, 1 base at V and 11 bases at J, with 12 bases in the middle. Germline CDR1 and CDR2: MGHRA and YSYEKL. The CDR3 runs 14 residues. CDR3 sequence reads: CASSQGEGWAPLHF. The CDR3 DNA is TGCGCCAGCAGCCAAGGCGAGGGATGGGCACCCCTCCACTTT.

V is TRBV28 and J is TRBJ1-1; no clear D. This CDR3 is 12 amino acids long. V lost 3 bases to trimming and J lost 8 bases, with 10 bases between them. CDR1 and CDR2 (germline): MDHEN, SYDVKM. In DNA, the CDR3 is TGTGCCAGCAGTTTTGGGCCGAGAGAAGCTTTCTTT. Encoded protein: CASSFGPREAFF.

The rearrangement links TRBV2 to TRBJ2-1; D might be TRBD1 (6 bases). This CDR3 has 10 residues. The germline V and J ends were trimmed by 8 bases and 11 bases, with 10 bases remaining between them. The germline V gene encodes CDR1 SNHLY and CDR2 FYNNEI. The DNA of the CDR3 is TGTGCCAGCGGGGGCGGTAAGCAGTTCTTC. Its translation: CASGGGKQFF.

The V gene is TRBV27, the J gene TRBJ2-3; TRBD2 matches at 9 bases. Germline V gene data show CDR1 as MNHEY and CDR2 as SMNVEV (reference sequence). The CDR3 contains 16 residues. Trimming at V came to 7 bases and at J to 2 bases, leaving 10 bases not matched to a gene. As DNA, the CDR3 is TGTGCCAGCAAAGGGGGAAGCGGGAGGCCCACAGATACGCAGTATTTT. This codes for CASKGGSGRPTDTQYF.

This chain joins TRBV6-6 and TRBJ1-2, with D tentatively TRBD1 (5 bases). The length of the CDR3 is 15 residues. The V gene's germline CDR1 is MNHNY and CDR2 SVGAGI (reference sequence). Trimming left V 2 bases short and J 9 bases short, with 19 bases between. The CDR3 sequence: CASSYLGGGFGCYTF. The CDR3 DNA reads as TGTGCCAGCAGTTACCTTGGGGGAGGGTTTGGGTGCTACACCTTC.

The rearrangement joins TRBV5-1 to TRBJ1-1; 8 bases agree with TRBD1. The CDR3 sequence is 15 residues long. Germline-derived CDR1 and CDR2 are SGHRS and YFSETQ. Trimming took 4 bases from V and 0 from J; bases not matched to a gene: 5. CDR3 residues: CASSTVGQVNTEAFF. The CDR3 coding sequence is TGCGCCAGCAGCACGGTGGGACAGGTGAACACTGAAGCTTTCTTT.

This chain connects TRBV4-1 to TRBJ1-1, with 9 positions matching TRBD1. The CDR3 has 16 amino acids. In germline, CDR1 is MGHRA, CDR2 YSYEKL. The trim removed 0 bases at V and 5 bases at J, leaving 7 bases unmatched. CDR3 in amino acids: CASSQDRGQGWTEAFF. In DNA form, the CDR3 reads TGCGCCAGCAGCCAAGATAGGGGACAGGGCTGGACTGAAGCTTTCTTT.

The CDR3 sequence: CASSKSGTGSTQYF. The DNA for the CDR3 is TGTGCCAGTAGTAAATCCGGGACAGGGTCCACCCAGTACTTC. The rearrangement joins TRBV19 to TRBJ2-5; 9 nucleotides agree with TRBD1. Germline CDR1 is LNHDA and CDR2 is SQIVND (reference sequence). The CDR3 consists of 14 residues. With V trimmed by 4 bases and J by 8 bases, 8 bases remained unmatched.

The chain recombines TRBV5-4 with TRBJ2-1, with 8 bases that match TRBD2. The CDR3 length is 16 residues. Germline CDR1 reads SGHNT; CDR2 reads YYREEE (reference sequence). Trimming at V came to 0 bases and at J to 5 bases, leaving 7 bases not matched to a gene. This CDR3 is CASSLVGTRIHNEQFF. The DNA for the CDR3 is TGTGCCAGCAGCTTGGTTGGGACTAGGATCCACAATGAGCAGTTCTTC.

The chain joins TRBV5-4 to TRBJ2-2, with D possibly being TRBD1 (5 bases). The germline V gene encodes CDR1 SGHNT and CDR2 YYREEE (reference sequence). This CDR3 contains 15 residues. With 0 bases removed from V and 0 bases from J, the gap between germline ends came to 6 bases. Here the CDR3 DNA reads TGTGCCAGCAGCTTGGCCAGGGCGAACACCGGGGAGCTGTTTTTT. Translating it yields CASSLARANTGELFF.